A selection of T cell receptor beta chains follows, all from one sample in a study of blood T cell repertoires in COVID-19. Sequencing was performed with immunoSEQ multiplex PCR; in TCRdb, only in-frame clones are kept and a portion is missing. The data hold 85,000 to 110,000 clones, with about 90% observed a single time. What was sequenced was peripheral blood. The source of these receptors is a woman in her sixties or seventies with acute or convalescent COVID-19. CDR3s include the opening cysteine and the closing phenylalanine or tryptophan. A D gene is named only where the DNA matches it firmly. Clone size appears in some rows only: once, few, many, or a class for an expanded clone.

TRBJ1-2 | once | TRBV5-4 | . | CASALQGYGYTF | TGTGCCAGCGCATTACAGGGCTATGGCTACACCTTC
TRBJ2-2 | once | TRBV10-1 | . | CASSLNRVGELFF | TGCGCCAGCAGTTTAAACAGGGTCGGGGAGCTGTTTTTT
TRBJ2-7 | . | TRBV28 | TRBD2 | CASSGGLVSSYEQYF | TGTGCCAGCAGCGGTGGACTAGTGAGCTCCTACGAGCAGTACTTC
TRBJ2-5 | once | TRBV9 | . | CASSATGLGETQYF | TGTGCCAGCAGCGCCACAGGGTTGGGGGAGACCCAGTACTTC
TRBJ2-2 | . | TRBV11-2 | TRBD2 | CASSLGGGPGTGELFF | TGTGCCAGCAGCTTGGGGGGAGGGCCGGGGACCGGGGAGCTGTTTTTT
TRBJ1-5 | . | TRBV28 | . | CASSPQGGARNQPQHF | TGTGCCAGCAGTCCTCAAGGGGGGGCGCGGAATCAGCCCCAGCATTTT
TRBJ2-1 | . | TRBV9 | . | CASSVAGQNNEQFF | TGTGCCAGCAGCGTGGCGGGGCAGAACAATGAGCAGTTCTTC
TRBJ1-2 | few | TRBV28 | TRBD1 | CASSLPGQGRDLGYGYTF | TGTGCCAGCTCGCTACCGGGACAGGGACGGGATTTGGGCTATGGCTACACCTTC
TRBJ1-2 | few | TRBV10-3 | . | CAIRTGSGYGYTF | TGTGCCATCAGGACGGGGAGCGGCTATGGCTACACCTTC
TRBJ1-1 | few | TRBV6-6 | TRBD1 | CASSYSGQGNTEAFF | TGTGCCAGCAGTTACTCCGGACAGGGAAACACTGAAGCTTTCTTT
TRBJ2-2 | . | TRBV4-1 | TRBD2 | CASSQAVTSGRNTGELFF | TGCGCCAGCAGCCAAGCTGTGACTAGCGGTAGGAACACCGGGGAGCTGTTTTTT
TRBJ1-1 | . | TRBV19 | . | CASSIASGNTEAFF | TGTGCCAGTAGTATAGCCAGTGGGAACACTGAAGCTTTCTTT
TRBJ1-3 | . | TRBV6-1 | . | CASSGTAVYSGNTIYF | TGTGCCAGCAGTGGGACAGCTGTGTACTCTGGAAACACCATATATTTT
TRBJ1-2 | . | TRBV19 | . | CASTESGAGPGGYTF | TGTGCCAGTACCGAAAGTGGTGCAGGGCCGGGTGGCTACACCTTC
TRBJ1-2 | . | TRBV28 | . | CASSPPAGVGYTF | TGTGCCAGCAGCCCCCCAGCAGGGGTAGGCTACACCTTC
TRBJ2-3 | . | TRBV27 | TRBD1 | CASSLKVGTGNTQYF | TGTGCCAGCAGTTTAAAGGTGGGGACAGGGAATACGCAGTATTTT
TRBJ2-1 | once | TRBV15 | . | CATRAGVEQFF | TGTGCCACCAGAGCGGGCGTAGAGCAGTTCTTC
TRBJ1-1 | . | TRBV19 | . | CASTQSVGFTEAFF | TGTGCCAGTACCCAGAGCGTCGGCTTCACTGAAGCTTTCTTT
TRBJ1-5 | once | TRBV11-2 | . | CASSLNPRNQPQHF | TGTGCCAGCAGCTTGAATCCCAGAAATCAGCCCCAGCATTTT
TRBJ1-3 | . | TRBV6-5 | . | CASRAGTLSGNTIYF | TGTGCCAGCAGGGCAGGGACTCTATCTGGAAACACCATATATTTT
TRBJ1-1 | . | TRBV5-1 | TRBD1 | CASSSQGGTEAFF | TGCGCCAGCAGCTCCCAGGGGGGCACTGAAGCTTTCTTT
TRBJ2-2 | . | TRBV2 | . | CASRRAGRDTGELFF | TGTGCCAGCCGGAGGGCGGGAAGGGACACCGGGGAGCTGTTTTTT
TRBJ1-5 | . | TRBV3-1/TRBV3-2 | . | CASSQDNIDQPQHF | TGTGCCAGCAGCCAAGATAATATTGATCAGCCCCAGCATTTT
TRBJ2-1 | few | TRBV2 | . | CASITDSGGNEQFF | TGTGCCAGCATTACGGATAGCGGAGGTAATGAGCAGTTCTTC
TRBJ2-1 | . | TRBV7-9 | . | CASSLSPTLGEQFF | TGTGCCAGCAGCTTATCCCCGACTCTAGGTGAGCAGTTCTTC
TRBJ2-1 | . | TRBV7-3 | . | CASSLRGSEQFF | TGTGCCAGCAGCTTAAGAGGCTCGGAGCAGTTCTTC
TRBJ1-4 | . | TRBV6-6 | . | CASSYRGGNEKLFF | TGTGCCAGCAGTTACCGCGGGGGTAATGAAAAACTGTTTTTT
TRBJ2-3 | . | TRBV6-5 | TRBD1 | CASSLTGGADTQYF | TGTGCCAGCAGCCTGACAGGGGGCGCAGATACGCAGTATTTT
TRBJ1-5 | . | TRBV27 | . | CASRPTAHYSNQPQHF | TGTGCCAGCAGACCGACGGCCCACTATAGCAATCAGCCCCAGCATTTT
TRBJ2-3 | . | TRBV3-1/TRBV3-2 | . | CASSQANSGTQYF | TGTGCCAGCAGCCAAGCGAACAGCGGGACACAGTATTTT